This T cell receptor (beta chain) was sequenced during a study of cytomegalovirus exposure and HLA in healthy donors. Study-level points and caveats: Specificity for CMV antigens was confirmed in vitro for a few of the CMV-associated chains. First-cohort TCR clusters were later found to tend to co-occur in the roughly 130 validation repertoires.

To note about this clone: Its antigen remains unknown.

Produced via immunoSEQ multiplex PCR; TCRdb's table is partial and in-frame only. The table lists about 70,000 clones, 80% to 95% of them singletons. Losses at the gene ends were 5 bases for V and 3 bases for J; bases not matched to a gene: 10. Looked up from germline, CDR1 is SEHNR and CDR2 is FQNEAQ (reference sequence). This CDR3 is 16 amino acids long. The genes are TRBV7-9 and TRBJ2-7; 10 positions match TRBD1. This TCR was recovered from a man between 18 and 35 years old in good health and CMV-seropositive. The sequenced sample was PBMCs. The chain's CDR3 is CASSPVRDRGGYEQYF. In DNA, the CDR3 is TGTGCCAGCAGCCCCGTGAGGGACAGGGGAGGCTACGAGCAGTACTTC.